The clone carrying this T cell receptor beta chain has a single count. Its target is not known. These data come from a study of OX40 agonist ivuxolimab in advanced cancers. Background on the study: The eligibility criteria allowed prior anti-PD-1, anti-PD-L1 or anti-CTLA-4 therapy, and 30% to 45% had some. General study results and limits: The work left the antigen specificity of expanded peripheral T cells undetermined. Low clonal expansion, among the lowest seen, marked partial responders at 0.1-3.0 mg/kg. Relative to CD4+ cells, CD8+ T cells on average had more expanded clones.

Only in-frame clones appear in the TCRdb table, and some are missing; sequencing was by immunoSEQ multiplex PCR. The sample has about 72,000 clones, approximately 89% seen once. The specimen was CD4+ or CD8+ T cells sorted from blood, collected in a trial of the OX40 agonist ivuxolimab. This clonotype was obtained from an adult with an advanced solid tumor such as melanoma, head and neck, liver or kidney cancer.

The CDR3 DNA follows: TGTGCCAGCAGTTTATTAGGCAGCTACTACGAGCAGTACTTC. Translating it yields CASSLLGSYYEQYF. J is TRBJ2-7 and V is TRBV27; D is undetermined. Per germline, CDR1 MNHEY and CDR2 SMNVEV (reference sequence). The CDR3 is 14 residues long. V lost 1 base, J lost 3 bases, and 10 bases lay in between.